The 9 T cell receptor beta chains below were found in one sample sequenced in a study of OX40 agonist ivuxolimab in advanced cancers. Sequencing used immunoSEQ multiplex PCR; TCRdb keeps in-frame clones, though not all of them. The table shows about 73,000 clones, with about nine tenths occurring only once. The sequencing here drew on CD4+ or CD8+ T cells sorted from blood, taken in a trial of the OX40 agonist ivuxolimab. The source is an adult with an advanced solid tumor such as melanoma, head and neck, liver or kidney cancer.

J is TRBJ2-2 and V is TRBV14, with 9 nucleotides matching TRBD1. V was pared by 4 bases and J by 4 bases, with 10 bases of the junction left unmatched. This CDR3 has 17 residues. Germline CDR1 is SGHDN and CDR2 is FVKESK. CDR3 sequence: CASSLYSGTGITGELFF. The CDR3 nucleotides read TGTGCCAGCAGCCTTTACTCCGGGACAGGGATCACCGGGGAGCTGTTTTTT.

In its sample, this clone was seen a few times. This sequence joins TRBV10-2 and TRBJ1-1, with D unclear. CDR3 length: 11 residues. The V gene lost 0 bases and the J gene lost 6 bases, with 2 bases spanning the gap. Germline loops: CDR1 WSHSY, CDR2 SAAADI. The CDR3 DNA reads TGCGCCAGCAGTGAGTCATCTGAAGCTTTCTTT. Translation: CASSESSEAFF.

The chain carries TRBV15 and TRBJ2-5, with D possibly TRBD1 on 5 matching bases. CDR3 length: 15 amino acids. Trimming removed 1 base at V and 2 bases at J, with 11 bases between. Germline V gene data show CDR1 as LNHNV and CDR2 as YYDKDF (reference sequence). The chain's CDR3 is CATSRVRTFQETQYF. In DNA, the CDR3 is TGTGCCACCAGCAGAGTTAGGACATTTCAAGAGACCCAGTACTTC.

This CDR3 is CASRGYTNEQYF. As DNA, the CDR3 is TGTGCCAGCAGGGGATATACGAACGAGCAGTACTTC. The rearrangement links TRBV6-6 to TRBJ2-7, with D unclear. Germline CDR1 MNHNY, CDR2 SVGAGI (reference sequence). V lost 6 bases, J lost 5 bases, and 11 bases lay in between. This CDR3 has 12 amino acids.

A few counts support this clone. V gene TRBV27 combines with J gene TRBJ1-3, with TRBD1 matching over 8 bases. Per the germline V gene, CDR1 is MNHEY and CDR2 is SMNVEV (reference sequence). Unmatched junction bases numbered 2, after V lost 4 bases and J lost 3 bases. The CDR3 runs to 14 residues. The CDR3 loop is CASSSGTGGNTIYF. CDR3 bases: TGTGCCAGCAGTTCCGGGACAGGTGGAAACACCATATATTTT.

This chain links TRBV21-1 with TRBJ2-4; TRBD2 is taken as the D call from the table, unchecked against the DNA. TRBV21-1 is a documented pseudogene. The CDR3 is made up of 16 amino acids. CDR3: CASSKGGLEAKNIQYF. The CDR3 DNA reads TGTGCCAGCAGCAAAGGAGGCTTGGAGGCCAAAAACATTCAGTACTTC.

The CDR3, as DNA: TGTGCCAGCAGCTTGTCGGGGACTGGCTACACCTTC. Protein: CASSLSGTGYTF. J is TRBJ1-2 and V is TRBV5-4, with D tentatively TRBD1 (5 bases). CDR1 and CDR2 from the germline V gene are SGHNT and YYREEE (reference sequence). The CDR3 spans 12 residues. Deletions cut 1 base from V and 7 bases from J, with 8 bases between.

This clone was seen only a few times. This chain links TRBV18 with TRBJ2-3; D is possibly TRBD1 (6 bases). Germline CDR1 reads KGHSH; CDR2 reads LQKENI. The ends were cut back, 6 bases at V and 6 bases at J, with 28 bases in the middle. The CDR3 consists of 18 residues. The CDR3 sequence is CASSLDRIGSGRGDTQYF. DNA for the CDR3: TGTGCCAGCTCGCTAGACAGGATAGGTTCCGGCCGAGGGGATACGCAGTATTTT.

The V gene is TRBV30, the J gene TRBJ1-4; no clear D gene. Germline assignment: CDR1 GTSNPN and CDR2 SVGIG (reference sequence). This CDR3 comprises 10 residues. V lost 8 bases and J 7 bases, leaving 8 bases between the germline ends. CDR3 loop: CAGLGEKLFF. For the CDR3, the DNA is TGTGCCGGGCTGGGTGAAAAACTGTTTTTT.